The T cell receptor (beta chain) described here comes from a study of T-cell reconstitution after alpha-beta-depleted transplantation in children. Unique molecular identifiers were incorporated into the prepared TCRbeta library. Using its own MiXCR run on the PCR reads, TCRdb lists one record per CDR3 protein. The data hold more than 450,000 distinct CDR3 sequences, with approximately 16% observed a single time. This clonotype has more than one count but fewer than ten. The source material was PBMCs from the stem cell graft donor, sampled from the stem cell graft. The receptor's source is a human donor who donated a stem cell graft to a child with acute lymphoblastic leukemia.

The DNA of the CDR3 is TGTGCCAGCAGTCCGGAATGGGCCCGGGGCTACACCTTC. Translated: CASSPEWARGYTF. The rearrangement uses TRBV12-3 or TRBV12-4 and TRBJ1-2; D gene uncertain. The CDR3 sequence is 13 residues long. The ends were cut back, 5 bases at V and 8 bases at J, with 15 bases in the middle.